This TCR beta chain was recorded in a study of blood T cells in healthy people across ages. A J-beta primer mix and a sample-barcoded 5' primer were used in a second PCR of about 7 to 12 cycles. TCRdb called the 5' RACE reads again in MiXCR, with one record for every CDR3 protein. The sample comprises hundreds of thousands of distinct CDR3 sequences, 56% of which are singletons, and roughly 24% rests with the top ten. Study results and limitations: Age brought a roughly linear fall in TCR beta diversity measured per million T cells.

CDR3 length: 16 residues. CDR1 and CDR2 (germline): SEHNR, FQNEAQ (reference sequence). V was clipped by 0 bases and J by 4 bases, with 15 bases between them. This clonotype has a handful of counts. No antigen is known for it. Donors were healthy Caucasian individuals from Russia aged roughly 6 to 95. The chain carries TRBV7-9 and TRBJ1-2; D is possibly TRBD1 (6 bases). This TCR derives from a man aged 35 to 55 in good health. The sequencing input was blood. The CDR3 spells CASSLAPGGRGYGYTF. The DNA of the CDR3 is TGTGCCAGCAGCTTAGCGCCTGGGGGCCGGGGCTATGGCTACACCTTC.